These T cell receptor beta chains were read from a single sample in a study of technical replicates of blood from several donors. Profiled with immunoSEQ multiplex PCR; TCRdb holds only in-frame clones, not every one. The sample carries approximately 60,000 clones, around 85% recorded once. What was sequenced was PBMCs. The source is a human donor in good health. Some clones in this sample may be carry-over from other donors' samples. CDR3s include the opening cysteine and the closing phenylalanine or tryptophan. Where a row states a size, it is once, few, many or the class of an expanded clone; other rows omit it.

cdr3_aa | clone_size | j_call | v_call
CASSGPDRGHYEQYF | NA | TRBJ2-7 | TRBV6-1
CASSSQQQTQPQHF | NA | TRBJ1-5 | TRBV27
CASSLEMALVYNEQFF | NA | TRBJ2-1 | TRBV11-2
CASSILRGAITEAFF | few | TRBJ1-1 | TRBV19
CASSPGTAIYGYTF | NA | TRBJ1-2 | TRBV19
CATTQSTDYNGYTF | NA | TRBJ1-2 | TRBV10-3
CASSLAGRVGQGAGGYTF | NA | TRBJ1-2 | TRBV5-1
CASIRLTGELFF | NA | TRBJ2-2 | TRBV19
CASSLDVRRHTQYF | NA | TRBJ2-3 | TRBV11-2
CAWTDSFYGYTF | NA | TRBJ1-2 | TRBV30
CASSRDSEDYGYTF | NA | TRBJ1-2 | TRBV4-3
CASSPEMGQSMNTEAFF | NA | TRBJ1-1 | TRBV18
CASSEDWDRAYEQYF | once | TRBJ2-7 | TRBV6-5
CASSLTGGQANTQYF | once | TRBJ2-3 | TRBV7-3
CSVTRGLAGDEQYF | NA | TRBJ2-7 | TRBV29-1
CASSFYGETQYF | NA | TRBJ2-5 | TRBV2
CASSRAGTSGYNEQFF | NA | TRBJ2-1 | TRBV4-2
CASSKDYPGNTIYF | NA | TRBJ1-3 | TRBV21-1
CASSLSGQAYNEQFF | NA | TRBJ2-1 | TRBV5-1
CASSLGTGEYGYTF | NA | TRBJ1-2 | TRBV5-4